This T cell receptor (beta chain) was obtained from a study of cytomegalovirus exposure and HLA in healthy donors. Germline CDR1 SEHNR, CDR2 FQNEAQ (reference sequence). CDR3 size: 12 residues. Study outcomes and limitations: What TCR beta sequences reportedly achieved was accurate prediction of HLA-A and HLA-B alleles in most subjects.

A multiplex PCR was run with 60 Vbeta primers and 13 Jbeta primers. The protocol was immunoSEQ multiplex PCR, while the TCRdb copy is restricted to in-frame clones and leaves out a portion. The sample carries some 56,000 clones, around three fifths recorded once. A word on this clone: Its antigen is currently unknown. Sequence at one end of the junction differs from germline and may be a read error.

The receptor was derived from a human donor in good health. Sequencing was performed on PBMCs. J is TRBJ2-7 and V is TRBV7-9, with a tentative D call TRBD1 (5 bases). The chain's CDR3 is CSSSPDSYEQYF. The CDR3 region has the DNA TGTTCCAGCAGCCCCGACAGTTACGAGCAGTACTTC.